The source of this T cell receptor (beta chain) is a study of cytomegalovirus exposure and HLA in healthy donors. Study-wide results and caveats: The study had only CMV serostatus as immune exposure information.

Researchers ran the PCR with 60 Vbeta and 13 Jbeta primers. Only in-frame clones appear in the TCRdb table, and some are missing; sequencing was by immunoSEQ multiplex PCR. The sample yields 120,000 to 150,000 clones, approximately 86% seen once. As to this clone: Its matching antigen is unknown.

CDR3 length: 12 residues. With 0 bases removed from V and 5 bases from J, the gap between germline ends came to 7 bases. CDR1 is GTSNPN and CDR2 is SVGIG in the germline V gene (reference sequence). The chain links TRBV30 to TRBJ1-1; maybe TRBD1 (5 bases). The specimen was PBMCs. The receptor comes from a woman aged 40-49 years in good health and CMV-seronegative. CDR3 nucleotide sequence: TGTGCCTGGAGTGTCGGGGGAACTGAAGCTTTCTTT. Translating it yields CAWSVGGTEAFF.